These 9 T cell receptor beta chains were sequenced from one sample in a study of cytomegalovirus exposure and HLA in healthy donors. Use of 60 Vbeta and 13 Jbeta primers characterized the PCR. Clones were sequenced by immunoSEQ multiplex PCR, and TCRdb holds only the in-frame ones, with some missing. The table includes about 100,000 clones, around 74% detected once. Sequencing used PBMCs. Receptors originate from a middle-aged man in good health and CMV-seropositive.

CDR3 amino acids: CASRGGGSTEAFF. In DNA, the CDR3 is TGTGCCAGCAGGGGGGGAGGGAGTACTGAAGCTTTCTTT. The genes are TRBV28 and TRBJ1-1; tentative D call: TRBD1 (5 bases). The CDR3 has 13 residues. Deletions cut 6 bases from V and 5 bases from J, with 13 bases between. Germline CDR1 is MDHEN and CDR2 is SYDVKM.

This clone was picked up a small number of times. The gene calls are TRBV4-1 and TRBJ1-5, with TRBD1 as a possible D gene (5 bases). This CDR3 is 16 amino acids long. The V gene lost 4 bases and the J gene lost 6 bases, with 19 bases spanning the gap. Germline V gene sequence: CDR1 MGHRA, CDR2 YSYEKL. CDR3 DNA: TGCGCCAGCAGCCCCCCTGATTGGCAGGGAGGTCAGCCCCAGCATTTT. Its translation: CASSPPDWQGGQPQHF.

The CDR3 loop is CASSTGQGVEAFF. The CDR3 DNA reads TGCGCCAGCAGCACGGGACAGGGGGTGGAGGCTTTCTTT. V usage is TRBV5-1 and J usage is TRBJ1-1, with 11 bases that match TRBD1. CDR3 length: 13 residues. Germline V CDR1 and CDR2: SGHRS, YFSETQ. V trimming: 4 bases; J trimming: 11 bases; junction bases outside the gene matches: 7.

The V and J genes are TRBV19 and TRBJ1-1; 12 positions match TRBD1. The CDR3 loop spans 15 amino acids. V lost 4 bases to trimming and J lost 3 bases; unmatched junction nucleotides: 3. The V gene's germline CDR1 is LNHDA and CDR2 SQIVND (reference sequence). Here the CDR3 DNA reads TGTGCCAGTAGTAGGGACAGGGGGCGCGACACTGAAGCTTTCTTT. Protein sequence: CASSRDRGRDTEAFF.

V is TRBV6-5 and J is TRBJ1-1; TRBD1 might be the D (5 bases). Germline V gives CDR1 MNHEY, CDR2 SVGAGI. The CDR3 extends over 13 amino acids. The V end lost 7 bases, the J end lost 6 bases, and 15 bases lay between the germline ends. The CDR3, as DNA: TGTGCCAGCATCCCATTCACGGGGGCTGAAGCTTTCTTT. Amino acids: CASIPFTGAEAFF.

This clone was seen only once. The chain links TRBV9 to TRBJ2-3; the match to TRBD2 covers 7 bases. This CDR3 is 16 amino acids long. V trimming: 4 bases; J trimming: 0 bases; junction bases outside the gene matches: 8. CDR1 and CDR2 from the germline V gene are SGDLS and YYNGEE. The CDR3 reads CASSPLGRGSTDTQYF. As DNA, the CDR3 is TGTGCCAGCAGCCCTCTAGGGCGGGGGAGCACAGATACGCAGTATTTT.

This clone appeared a single time. The chain uses TRBV5-1 and TRBJ2-5, with 11 bases lining up with TRBD1. The CDR3 runs 15 residues. CDR1 is SGHRS and CDR2 is YFSETQ in the germline V gene. With V trimmed by 1 base and J by 5 bases, 4 bases remained unmatched. The chain's CDR3 is CASSLLGQGVETQYF. The CDR3 bases are TGCGCCAGCAGCTTGTTGGGACAGGGGGTTGAGACCCAGTACTTC.

J is TRBJ2-1 and V is TRBV7-2; 7 nucleotides line up with TRBD2. The germline gives CDR1 SGHTA, CDR2 FQGNSA. V was pared by 8 bases and J by 2 bases, with 6 bases of the junction left unmatched. The CDR3 spans 14 residues. This CDR3 reads CASVPSGPYNEQFF. As DNA, the CDR3 is TGTGCCAGCGTTCCTAGCGGTCCCTACAATGAGCAGTTCTTC.

CDR3 region: CASTLVTGIVLTEAFF. Written as DNA, the CDR3 is TGTGCCAGCACCCTAGTGACAGGGATCGTATTGACTGAAGCTTTCTTT. The chain couples TRBV2 to TRBJ1-1; TRBD1 aligns across 7 bases. The CDR3 extends over 16 amino acids. V shed 7 bases, J shed 5 bases, and the junction held 16 bases outside the gene matches. Germline assignment: CDR1 SNHLY and CDR2 FYNNEI.